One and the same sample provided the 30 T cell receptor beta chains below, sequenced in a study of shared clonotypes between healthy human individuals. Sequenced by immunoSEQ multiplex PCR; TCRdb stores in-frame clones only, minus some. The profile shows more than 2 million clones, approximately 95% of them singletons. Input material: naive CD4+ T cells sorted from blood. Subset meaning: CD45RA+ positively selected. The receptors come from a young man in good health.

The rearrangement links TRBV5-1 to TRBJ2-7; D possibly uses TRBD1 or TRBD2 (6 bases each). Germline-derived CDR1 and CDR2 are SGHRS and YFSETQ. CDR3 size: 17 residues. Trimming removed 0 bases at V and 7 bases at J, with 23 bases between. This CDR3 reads CASSLAQQGLVGGEQYF. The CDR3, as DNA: TGCGCCAGCAGCTTGGCCCAACAGGGCTTGGTGGGAGGAGAGCAGTACTTC.

Here the CDR3 reads CASSIRGRWENINQPQHF. The DNA for the CDR3 is TGTGCCAGTAGTATACGGGGGAGGTGGGAAAACATCAATCAGCCCCAGCATTTT. This sequence joins TRBV19 and TRBJ1-5; D may be TRBD1 (5 bases). CDR1 is LNHDA, CDR2 SQIVND, per germline (reference sequence). The CDR3 length is 18 residues. V lost 2 bases and J lost 3, with 20 bases in between. Full variable domain (rest looked up from reference TRBV19 and TRBJ1-5): DGGITQSPKYLFRKEGQNVTLSCEQNLNHDAMYWYRQDPGQGLRLIYYSQIVNDFQKGDIAEGYSVSREKKESFPLTVTSAQKNPTAFYLCASSIRGRWENINQPQHFGDGTRLSIL.

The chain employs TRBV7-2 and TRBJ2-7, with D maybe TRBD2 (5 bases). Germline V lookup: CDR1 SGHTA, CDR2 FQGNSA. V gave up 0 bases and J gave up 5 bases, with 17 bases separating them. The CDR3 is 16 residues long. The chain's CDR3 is CASSLAVLAGVDEQYF. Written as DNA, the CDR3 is TGTGCCAGCAGCTTAGCGGTCCTAGCCGGTGTTGACGAGCAGTACTTC.

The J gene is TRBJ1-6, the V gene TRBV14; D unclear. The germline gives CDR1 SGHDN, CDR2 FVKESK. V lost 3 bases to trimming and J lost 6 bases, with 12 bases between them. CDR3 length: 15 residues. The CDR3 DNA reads TGTGCCAGCAGCCATCTTAAGAGCGGTAATTCACCCCTCCACTTT. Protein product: CASSHLKSGNSPLHF.

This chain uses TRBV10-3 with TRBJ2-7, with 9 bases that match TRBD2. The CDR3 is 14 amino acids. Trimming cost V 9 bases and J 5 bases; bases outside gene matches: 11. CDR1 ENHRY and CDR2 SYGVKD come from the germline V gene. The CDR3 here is CAIQLGREGHEQYF. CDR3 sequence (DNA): TGTGCCATTCAACTCGGGCGGGAGGGTCACGAGCAGTACTTC.

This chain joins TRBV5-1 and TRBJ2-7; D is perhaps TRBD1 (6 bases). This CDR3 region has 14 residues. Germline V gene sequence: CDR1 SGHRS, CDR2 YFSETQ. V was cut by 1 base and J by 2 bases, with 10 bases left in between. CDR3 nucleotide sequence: TGCGCCAGCAGCTTGCTGGACAGTACCTACGAGCAGTACTTC. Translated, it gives CASSLLDSTYEQYF.

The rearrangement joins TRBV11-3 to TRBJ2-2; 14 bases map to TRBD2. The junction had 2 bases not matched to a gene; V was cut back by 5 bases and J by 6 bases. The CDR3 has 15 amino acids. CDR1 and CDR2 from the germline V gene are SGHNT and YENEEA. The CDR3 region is CASSPGLAGAGELFF. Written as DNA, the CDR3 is TGTGCCAGCAGCCCGGGACTAGCGGGAGCCGGGGAGCTGTTTTTT.

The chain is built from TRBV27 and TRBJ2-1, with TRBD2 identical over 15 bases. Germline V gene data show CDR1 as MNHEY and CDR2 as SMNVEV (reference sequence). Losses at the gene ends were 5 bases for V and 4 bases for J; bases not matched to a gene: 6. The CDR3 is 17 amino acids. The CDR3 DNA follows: TGTGCCAGCAGTCGTGGACTAGCGGGGGGGTGGTACAATGAGCAGTTCTTC. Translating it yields CASSRGLAGGWYNEQFF.

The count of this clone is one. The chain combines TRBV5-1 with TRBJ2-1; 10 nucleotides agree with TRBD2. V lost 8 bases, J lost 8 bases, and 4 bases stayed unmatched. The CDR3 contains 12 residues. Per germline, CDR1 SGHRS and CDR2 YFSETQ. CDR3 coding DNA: TGCGCCAGTAAGCGGGAGGGCGATGAGCAGTTCTTC. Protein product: CASKREGDEQFF. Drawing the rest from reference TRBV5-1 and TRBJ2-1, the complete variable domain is KAGVTQTPRYLIKTRGQQVTLSCSPISGHRSVSWYQQTPGQGLQFLFEYFSETQRNKGNFPGRFSGRQFSNSRSEMNVSTLELGDSALYLCASKREGDEQFFGPGTRLTVL.

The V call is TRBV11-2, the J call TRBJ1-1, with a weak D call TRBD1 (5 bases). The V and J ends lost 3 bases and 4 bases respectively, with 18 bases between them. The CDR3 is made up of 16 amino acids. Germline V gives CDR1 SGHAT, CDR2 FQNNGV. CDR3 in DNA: TGTGCCAGCAGCTTCGGGCCGTGGGGGGTATTCACTGAAGCTTTCTTT. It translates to CASSFGPWGVFTEAFF.

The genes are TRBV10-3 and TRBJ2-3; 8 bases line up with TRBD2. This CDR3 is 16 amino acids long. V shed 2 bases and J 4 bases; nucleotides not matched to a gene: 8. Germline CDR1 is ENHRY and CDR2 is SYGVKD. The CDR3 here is CAISELASGYPDTQYF. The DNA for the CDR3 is TGTGCCATCAGTGAGCTCGCTAGCGGGTACCCAGATACGCAGTATTTT.

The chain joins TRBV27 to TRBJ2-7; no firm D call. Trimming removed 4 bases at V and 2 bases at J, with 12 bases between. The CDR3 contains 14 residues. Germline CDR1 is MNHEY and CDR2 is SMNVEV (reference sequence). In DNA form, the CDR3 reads TGTGCCAGCAGTTCCTACGCGCACCCCTACGAGCAGTACTTC. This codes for CASSSYAHPYEQYF.

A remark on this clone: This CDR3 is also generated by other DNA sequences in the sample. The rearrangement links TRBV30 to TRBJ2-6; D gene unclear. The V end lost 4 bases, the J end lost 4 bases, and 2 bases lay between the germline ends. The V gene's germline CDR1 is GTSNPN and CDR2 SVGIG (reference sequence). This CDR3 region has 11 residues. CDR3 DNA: TGTGCCTGGACAGGGGCCAACGTCCTGACTTTC. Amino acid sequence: CAWTGANVLTF.

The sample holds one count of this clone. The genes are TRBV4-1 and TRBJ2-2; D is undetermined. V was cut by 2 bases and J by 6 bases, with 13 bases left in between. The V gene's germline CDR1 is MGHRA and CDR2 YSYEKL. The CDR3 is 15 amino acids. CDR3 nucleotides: TGCGCCAGCAGCCAACATACTGCCGTCCCCGGGGAGCTGTTTTTT. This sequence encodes CASSQHTAVPGELFF.

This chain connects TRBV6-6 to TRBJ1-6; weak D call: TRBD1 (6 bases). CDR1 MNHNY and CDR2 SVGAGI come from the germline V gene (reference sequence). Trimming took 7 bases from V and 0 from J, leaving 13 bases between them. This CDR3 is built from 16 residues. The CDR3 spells CASTYGGYSYNSPLHF. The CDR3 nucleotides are TGTGCCAGCACCTACGGGGGCTACTCCTATAATTCACCCCTCCACTTT.

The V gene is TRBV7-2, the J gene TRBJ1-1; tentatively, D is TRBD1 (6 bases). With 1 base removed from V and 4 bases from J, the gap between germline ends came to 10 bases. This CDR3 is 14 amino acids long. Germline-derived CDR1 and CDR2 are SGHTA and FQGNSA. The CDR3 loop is CASSLVQGTTEAFF. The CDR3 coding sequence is TGTGCCAGCAGCTTAGTTCAGGGGACCACTGAAGCTTTCTTT.

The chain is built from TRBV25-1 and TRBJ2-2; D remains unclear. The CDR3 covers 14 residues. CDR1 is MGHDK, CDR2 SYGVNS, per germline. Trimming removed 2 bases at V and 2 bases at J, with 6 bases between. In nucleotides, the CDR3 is TGTGCCAGCAGTGAAGAGAGAAACACCGGGGAGCTGTTTTTT. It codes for CASSEERNTGELFF.

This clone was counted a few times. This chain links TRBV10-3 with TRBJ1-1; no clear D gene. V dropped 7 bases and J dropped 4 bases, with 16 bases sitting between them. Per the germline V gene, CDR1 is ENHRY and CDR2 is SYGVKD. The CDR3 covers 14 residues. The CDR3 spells CAITKDQGSTEAFF. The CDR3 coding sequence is TGTGCCATCACCAAGGACCAAGGGAGCACTGAAGCTTTCTTT.

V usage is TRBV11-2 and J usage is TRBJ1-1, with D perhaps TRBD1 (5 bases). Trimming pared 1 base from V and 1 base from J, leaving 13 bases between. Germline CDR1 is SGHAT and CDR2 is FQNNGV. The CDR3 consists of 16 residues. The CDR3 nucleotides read TGTGCCAGCAGCTTAGTCGGGGGAAAGCGGAACACTGAAGCTTTCTTT. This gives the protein CASSLVGGKRNTEAFF.

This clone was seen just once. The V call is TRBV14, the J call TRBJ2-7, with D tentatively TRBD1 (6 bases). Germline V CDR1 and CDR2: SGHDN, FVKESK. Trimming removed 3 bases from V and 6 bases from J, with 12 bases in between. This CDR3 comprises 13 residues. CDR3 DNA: TGTGCCAGCAGCCAGAAACAGGGCTCCGAGCAGTACTTC. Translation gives CASSQKQGSEQYF.

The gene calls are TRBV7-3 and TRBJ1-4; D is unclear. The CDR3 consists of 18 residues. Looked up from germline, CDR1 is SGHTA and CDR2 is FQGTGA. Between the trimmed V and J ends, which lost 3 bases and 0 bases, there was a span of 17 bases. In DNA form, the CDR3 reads TGTGCCAGCAGCTTTTGTCCAGGAAGGTACGCAACTAATGAAAAACTGTTTTTT. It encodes CASSFCPGRYATNEKLFF. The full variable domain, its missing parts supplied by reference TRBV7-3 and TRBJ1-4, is GAGVSQTPSNKVTEKGKYVELRCDPISGHTALYWYRQSLGQGPEFLIYFQGTGAADDSGLPNDRFFAVRPEGSVSTLKIQRTERGDSAVYLCASSFCPGRYATNEKLFFGSGTQLSVL.

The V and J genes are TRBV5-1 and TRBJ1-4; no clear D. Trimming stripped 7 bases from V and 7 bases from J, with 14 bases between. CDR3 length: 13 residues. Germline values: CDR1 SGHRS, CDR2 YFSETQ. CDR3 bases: TGCGCCAGCTCGGAGTTTATAAGTGAAAAACTGTTTTTT. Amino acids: CASSEFISEKLFF.

The CDR3: CASSSLGTQYF. In nucleotides, the CDR3 is TGTGCCAGCAGCTCCCTAGGTACCCAGTACTTC. This chain connects TRBV13 to TRBJ2-5; D remains ambiguous. CDR1 is PRHDT, CDR2 FYEKMQ, per germline (reference sequence). Trimming took 4 bases from V and 8 from J, leaving 8 bases between them. The CDR3 covers 11 residues.

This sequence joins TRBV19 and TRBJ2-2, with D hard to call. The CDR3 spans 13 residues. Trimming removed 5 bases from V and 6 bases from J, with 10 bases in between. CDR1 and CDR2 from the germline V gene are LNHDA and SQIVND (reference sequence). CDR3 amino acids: CASSPLEAGELFF. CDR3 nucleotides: TGTGCCAGTAGTCCCCTTGAGGCCGGGGAGCTGTTTTTT.

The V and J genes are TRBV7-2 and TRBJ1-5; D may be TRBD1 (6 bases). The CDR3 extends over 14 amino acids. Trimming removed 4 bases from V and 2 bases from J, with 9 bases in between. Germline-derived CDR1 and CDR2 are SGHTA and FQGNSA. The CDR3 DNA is TGTGCCAGCAGCTCGGACAGCGGCAATCAGCCCCAGCATTTT. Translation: CASSSDSGNQPQHF.

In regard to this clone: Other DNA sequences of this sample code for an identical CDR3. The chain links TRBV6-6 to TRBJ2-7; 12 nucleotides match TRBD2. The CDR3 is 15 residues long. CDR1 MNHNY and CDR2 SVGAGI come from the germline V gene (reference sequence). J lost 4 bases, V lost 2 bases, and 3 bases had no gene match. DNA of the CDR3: TGTGCCAGCAGTTACGAGACTAGCGGGAGTTACGAGCAGTACTTC. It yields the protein CASSYETSGSYEQYF.

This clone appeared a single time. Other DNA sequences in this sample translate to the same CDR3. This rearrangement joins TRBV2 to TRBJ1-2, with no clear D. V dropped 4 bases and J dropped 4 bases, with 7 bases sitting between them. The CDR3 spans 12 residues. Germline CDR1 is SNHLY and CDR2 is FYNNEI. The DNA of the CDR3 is TGTGCCAGCAGTGGGGGAGGCTATGGCTACACCTTC. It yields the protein CASSGGGYGYTF.

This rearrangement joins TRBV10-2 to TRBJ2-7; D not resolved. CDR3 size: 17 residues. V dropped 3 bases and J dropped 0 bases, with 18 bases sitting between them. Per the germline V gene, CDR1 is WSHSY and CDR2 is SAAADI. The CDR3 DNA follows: TGCGCCAGCAGTGAAAACTATAGGGTTAAAAGCTCCTACGAGCAGTACTTC. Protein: CASSENYRVKSSYEQYF.

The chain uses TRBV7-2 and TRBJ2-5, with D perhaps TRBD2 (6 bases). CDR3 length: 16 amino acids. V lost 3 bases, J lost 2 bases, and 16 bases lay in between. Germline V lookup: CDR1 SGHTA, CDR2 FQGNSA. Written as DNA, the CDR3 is TGTGCCAGCAGCTTGAACACCGGGGGAGCTCAAGAGACCCAGTACTTC. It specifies CASSLNTGGAQETQYF.

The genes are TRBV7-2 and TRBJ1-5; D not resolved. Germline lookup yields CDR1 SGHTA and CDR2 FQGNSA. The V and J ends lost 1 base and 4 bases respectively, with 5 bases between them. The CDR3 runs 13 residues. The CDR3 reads CASSLGKNQPQHF. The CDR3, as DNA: TGTGCCAGCAGCTTAGGAAAAAATCAGCCCCAGCATTTT.